What follows describes a single T cell receptor beta chain. What it recognizes is unknown. The sample originates from a study of early T cells in non-severe SARS-CoV-2 infection. Study results and caveats: Database matching using VDJdb favored anti-spike CD8 responses, with private and CD4 specificities left missing.

Individual cDNA molecules carried attached unique molecular identifiers. From the 5' RACE reads, TCRdb called clonotypes with MiXCR, one entry per CDR3 protein. Of about 69,000 distinct CDR3 sequences in the sample, 9.5% were seen once. This TCR came from an adult who was a healthcare worker with PCR-confirmed SARS-CoV-2 infection or an uninfected control (not recorded which). The sequencing input was whole blood.

CDR3 sequence: CASRPAPRHGYTF. The DNA for the CDR3 is TGTGCCAGCAGACCCGCCCCACGGCATGGCTACACCTTC. V usage is TRBV6-5 and J usage is TRBJ1-2; D is unclear. Germline V gene sequence: CDR1 MNHEY, CDR2 SVGAGI. Trimming pared 6 bases from V and 6 bases from J, leaving 14 bases between. The CDR3 is 13 residues long.